The rows below give T cell receptor beta chains drawn from one sample of a study of shared clonotypes between healthy human individuals. The table came from immunoSEQ multiplex PCR; TCRdb's copy has only in-frame clones and leaves some out. The sample has roughly 2,300,000 clones, under 95% seen once. The specimen was naive CD4+ T cells from PBMCs. The receptors were gathered from a man in his late teens or twenties in good health. Some clones in this sample may be carry-over from other donors' samples. Each CDR3 is given with its conserved first and last residue.

V	J	CDR3
TRBV5-6	TRBJ2-7	CASTAAGYEQYF
TRBV27	TRBJ1-1	CASSTPDRNTEAFF
TRBV2	TRBJ2-2	CASSEGELYTGELFF
TRBV11-2	TRBJ2-6	CASSPQTGANVLTF
TRBV27	TRBJ1-6	CASRGYSGSYNSPLHF
TRBV6-6	TRBJ2-5	CASSRQETQYF
TRBV11-1	TRBJ1-1	CASSLGTGTEAFF
TRBV28	TRBJ1-2	CASSLTTGGAGGYTF
TRBV5-1	TRBJ2-3	CASKGEGDTQYF
TRBV5-1	TRBJ2-2	CASSLAKGGNTGELFF
TRBV5-4	TRBJ1-6	CASSTTGTGVNSPLHF
TRBV11-2	TRBJ2-7	CASSLYPPGLAGYEQYF
TRBV18	TRBJ1-2	CASSQGGQSLGGYTF
TRBV5-8	TRBJ2-2	CASRDRRNTGELFF
TRBV7-9	TRBJ2-7	CASSHEPDGNYEQYF
TRBV5-4	TRBJ2-5	CASSVNRLAGGPETQYF
TRBV6-6	TRBJ2-2	CASNQGTGELFF
TRBV11-2	TRBJ1-2	CASSPGQGAPSNYGYTF
TRBV29-1	TRBJ1-1	CSVSMSSEAFF
TRBV19	TRBJ1-1	CASIKSPFFTEAFF
TRBV30	TRBJ2-3	CAWSVSTDTQYF
TRBV7-6	TRBJ2-1	CASSAGTTSSYNEQFF
TRBV7-9	TRBJ2-2	CASPLGRARSGGELFF
TRBV5-1	TRBJ2-1	CASRPWTSGTQPSYNEQFF
TRBV7-2	TRBJ2-5	CASSATVGGEETQYF
TRBV28	TRBJ2-7	CASSPDSYEQYF
TRBV11-2	TRBJ2-3	CASSFDRQSTDTQYF
TRBV11-2	TRBJ2-5	CASSLEVAGGPTETQYF
TRBV5-1	TRBJ1-2	CASSLAENYGYTF
TRBV2	TRBJ1-5	CASSEQGPQPQHF
TRBV18	TRBJ2-2	CASSPGQGAGSLGELFF
TRBV28	TRBJ2-1	CASSLASEQFF
TRBV6-5	TRBJ2-7	CASRHPSFNEQYF
TRBV7-9	TRBJ2-1	CASSPWTSGLYNEQFF
TRBV6-6	TRBJ2-7	CATLTSGYSYEQYF
TRBV20-1	TRBJ2-7	CSAPGNYEQYF
TRBV9	TRBJ2-6	CASSVESRSGANVLTF
TRBV15	TRBJ1-5	CATSPRTGNSNQPQHF
TRBV2	TRBJ1-5	CASSEYVGSNQPQHF
TRBV2	TRBJ1-2	CASSERADHGYTF
TRBV28	TRBJ1-1	CASSSPPVNTEAFF
TRBV11-3	TRBJ2-1	CASSLREGVYNEQFF
TRBV5-4	TRBJ1-1	CASSPGQARNTEAFF
TRBV10-1	TRBJ2-5	CASSESRGGVETQYF